This record looks at one TCR beta chain sequence and its context. Its antigen remains undetermined. Libraries were made using the immunoSEQ multiplex PCR assay. For the multiplex PCR, a mixture combining 60 forward primers for TCR Vbeta segments and 13 reverse primers for TCR Jbeta segments was used. The CDR3 region of rearranged TCR beta genes was amplified from genomic DNA by a multiplex PCR assay. Amplified TCR beta libraries were sequenced as 87-base-pair reads on the Illumina HiSeq System. Regarding the original processing steps: A later analysis tallied roughly 76 million unique TCR beta chains across the approximately 670 repertoires, and approximately 12 million of those chains were shared by two or more donors. Raw reads were error-corrected and collapsed into unique sequences with a nearest-neighbor algorithm that merged closely related sequences to remove PCR and sequencing errors. To assign V, D and J gene segments, CDR3 sequences were aligned to IMGT reference sequences. For a sequence to be retained, a match of at least six nucleotides was required to both a V gene segment and a J gene segment. A rearrangement counted as productive if the CDR3 had no stop codons and remained in frame with V and J, and every other rearrangement counted as non-productive. CDR3 was defined by IMGT convention, running from the second conserved V-encoded cysteine to the conserved J-encoded phenylalanine. The earlier analysis of around 640 of the donors excluded sequences that lacked an unambiguous match to a single V gene segment. An earlier analysis of 550 to 650 of the donors classified V segments as functional when productive rearrangements were above 56.7% and as segregating when the standard deviation between donors was above 5%. To diagnose cytomegalovirus status from the catalog of TCR beta chain sequences, a statistical classification framework was built. A later analysis assigned V and J genes by comparing TCR nucleotide sequences with IMGT/GENE-DB human TR gene sequences. Using the TCRdist pipeline, a later analysis assigned CDR3 sequences along with most-parsimonious VDJ recombination scenarios. In a later analysis, each TCR beta chain was defined by its CDR3 amino acid sequence together with its V-gene family, and reads lacking a unique V-gene family were excluded. As a way to deal with suspected cross-contamination and a sequencing artifact, a later analysis dropped hundreds of nucleotide sequences that were highly shared and had low generation probability. In a later analysis, a clonal expansion index was calculated for each public chain from normalized within-repertoire ranks of inferred template counts. In a later analysis, generation probabilities were computed with a VDJ recombination model fitted to out-of-frame rearrangements, and the resulting probabilities were checked against IGoR. A later analysis scored TCR-TCR, TCR-HLA and TCR-CMV co-occurrence with hypergeometric tests, applying a repertoire-size bias correction to TCR pairs. To estimate false discovery rates, a later analysis permuted the HLA or CMV assignments 20 times. In a later analysis, co-occurring TCRs were grouped using DBSCAN, with TCRdist sequence similarity added in when clustering inside HLA-allele-positive subsets. For co-occurrence clustering, repertoires with fewer than 30,000 or more than 120,000 public chains were excluded, along with about five repertoires with anomalous nucleotide sharing. As stored in TCRdb, this immuneACCESS dataset retains in-frame rearrangements with V and J assigned. A fraction of the clones does not appear; measured against another copy, unresolved V genes explain less than half of the discrepancy, and the remainder lacks a known reason. That table gives V, J and clone size, and the DNA gave D and trimming. In this sample's table one finds around 75,000 clones. 1.4% to 1.5% of the sample belongs to the ten largest clones.

Reading from cysteine to phenylalanine, the CDR3 counts 13 amino acids. Only the CDR3 part of the read is kept: 39 bases, read in frame from the first base. V drops 1 base and J drops 3 bases, leaving 7 bases in between. CDR1 and CDR2, per the germline V gene, are SGHAT and FQNNGV. In total, 600 or so healthy bone marrow donors made up the cohort. All cohort members were sampled while nominally healthy, although unrecorded immune exposures were likely present. The donor tested CMV seronegative, placing the donor among the 300 to 400 seronegative members of the cohort. A peripheral blood sample was collected from each donor, and TCR beta sequencing was performed on peripheral blood mononuclear cells. The Qiagen DNeasy Blood Extraction Kit was used to extract genomic DNA from the blood cell samples. The source of the sample is a study of cytomegalovirus exposure and HLA in healthy donors (TCRdb year 2017). Study-wide context: An earlier analysis of some 550 of the donors reported 250 to 350 Gb of sequence data and around 120 million unique TCR beta sequences from some 180 million T cells. Along with the roughly 670-subject first cohort, a separate validation cohort of over a hundred different subjects was used. Using immunosequencing, the study profiled T cell repertoires from 666 subjects and related those repertoires to cytomegalovirus serostatus. Five DR-DQ haplotypes were handled as single units for association and clustering because linkage in the cohort was strong. An earlier analysis of 587 of the donors applied high-throughput TCR beta sequencing to assess whether each TCR beta V gene segment acted as functional or pseudogenic. An early release covering about 600 HLA-typed donors comprised approximately 300 gigabases of sequencing data and 85 million to 100 million unique TCR sequences. Every repertoire in the discovery cohort had been generated on one and the same sequencing platform. Of the roughly 410 genotyped donors, 65% to 90% were placed in the genetic ancestry cluster associated with self-reported Caucasian donors. A later analysis re-analyzed previously published TCR beta repertoires from roughly 690 donors and added high-resolution HLA genotyping to study TCR occurrence patterns. In a later genetic analysis, genome-wide SNP genotypes for about 65% of the roughly 670 donors were used, and that subset was treated as a discovery cohort. The number of typed donors differed by locus: roughly 629-640 for A, B, C, DRB1 and DQB1; 500 to 550 for DQA1; approximately 610 for DPA1; and some 450 for DPB1. The aim of the study was to test whether cataloging public T cell receptors could identify signatures of past pathogen exposure. On average, roughly 250,000 unique TCR beta nucleotide sequences were sequenced per donor among 350 to 400 genotyped donors of the cohort, with around 19% of those sequences being non-productive. To predict cytomegalovirus infection status, the study combined high-throughput TCR immunosequencing, statistical association of individual TCRs with disease status, and machine learning. The later analysis used no new phenotypic data to find candidate immune exposures, relying instead on TCR beta sequences and their occurrence across donors. Both class I and class II loci were covered by HLA typing, at four-digit resolution. Donor age, sex, ethnicity and CMV serostatus were compiled alongside the repertoire data.

Beyond this particular receptor, the publication reports: While some public TCRs were present in many individuals, most TCR sequences turned up only very rarely across donors. The sequencing pipeline was judged likely to have produced a cluster of highly shared sequence variants as a technical artifact. According to the authors, the approach could potentially be generalized to other disease states and immunological phenotypes. An association between a missense DCLRE1C variant and V-gene and J-gene trimming of TCR beta chains was found in a later genetic analysis and replicated in an independent cohort. Compared with the roughly 670-donor mean, donors in an Asian-associated ancestry cluster had fewer N-insertions in productive TCRs, according to a later genetic analysis. In a later analysis, most CMV-associated TCR beta chains were found to appear HLA-restricted, with HLA associations seemingly driven largely by CMV exposure. A later analysis found that HLA-associated TCR beta chains were more clonally expanded and had lower generation probabilities than equally common non-associated chains. A further reported finding was that TCR beta sequences accurately predicted the HLA-A and HLA-B alleles for most subjects in the first cohort. A few of the identified cytomegalovirus-associated TCR beta chains were confirmed in vitro to be specific for cytomegalovirus antigens. Because HLA typing was missing for some donors at each locus, association tests included only the typed subset. CMV serostatus was the only immune exposure information available for the cohort. Linkage disequilibrium might explain the correlated functional status among segregating V segments, but an unknown experimental factor could not be excluded. In a later analysis, several top co-occurrence clusters were reported to appear linked to parvovirus B19, influenza, CMV and Epstein-Barr virus. The presence/absence analyses assumed that sequencing depth was roughly uniform across donors, and that assumption may not be true. The 87-base-pair reads could not distinguish some IMGT-functional V segments, including TRBV6-2 and TRBV6-3, so those segments were excluded. In an earlier analysis of around 600 of the donors, most TCR beta V segments appeared in productive rearrangements about 87% or about 30% of the time, broadly matching IMGT annotations. The study listed around 160 TCR beta chains as associated with cytomegalovirus. In this cohort, only TCR beta chains were sequenced, and detectable features were limited by the absence of alpha or paired-chain data. Cytomegalovirus status was reported to be diagnosed by the classifier with high specificity and sensitivity in both the original and validation cohorts. The earlier analysis of almost 600 of the donors excluded 15 to 20 rarely observed V segments, including chromosome 9 orphons, because counts were too low. A later analysis found that TCR association rates varied across HLA loci, with DRB1 alleles showing the most associated TCRs and HLA-C alleles the fewest. When HLA alleles, especially DR and DQ, strongly co-occurred, TCR associations were difficult to assign to individual alleles. Specific HLA alleles were associated with over 15,000 TCR beta sequences at a false discovery rate of 0.05 in a later analysis.

Sequencing was performed on PBMCs. The source of this sequence is an older woman in good health and CMV-seronegative. This sequence uses TRBV11-2 and TRBJ2-7; there is no confident call for the D gene. CDR3 region: CASSLGSIYEQYF. Read as DNA, the sequence is TGTGCCAGCAGCTTAGGCAGTATCTACGAGCAGTACTTC.